The 30 T cell receptor beta chains reported below all come from one sample, sequenced in a study of long-term antiretroviral therapy in people with HIV. Version v3.0 of the immunoSEQ assay ran at survey level. Generated by immunoSEQ multiplex PCR, the TCRdb table keeps only in-frame clones and is missing some. The table records approximately 36,000 clones, 82% of them present only once. The sequenced sample was unsorted PBMCs, obtained 0.6 years after starting antiretroviral therapy. Every receptor here comes from a man aged 18 to 35 with HIV.

The chain has TRBV15 and TRBJ1-5; D might be TRBD1 (5 bases). Germline V gene sequence: CDR1 LNHNV, CDR2 YYDKDF (reference sequence). V dropped 8 bases and J dropped 0 bases, with 17 bases sitting between them. The CDR3 length is 16 residues. In DNA form, the CDR3 reads TGTGCCACCGGACTTAAGACAGACGGTAGCAATCAGCCCCAGCATTTT. Translating gives CATGLKTDGSNQPQHF.

This chain uses TRBV5-4 with TRBJ2-2; TRBD2 is a possible D gene (7 bases). The V end lost 4 bases, the J end lost 2 bases, and 18 bases lay between the germline ends. Germline CDR1 SGHNT, CDR2 YYREEE (reference sequence). CDR3 length equals 17 residues. The CDR3 DNA reads TGTGCCAGCAGCGGGGGGCACGCGGGGGACAACACCGGGGAGCTGTTTTTT. Translating it yields CASSGGHAGDNTGELFF. Based on the CDR3 plus reference TRBV5-4 and TRBJ2-2, the full variable domain is ETGVTQSPTHLIKTRGQQVTLRCSSQSGHNTVSWYQQALGQGPQFIFQYYREEENGRGNFPPRFSGLQFPNYSSELNVNALELDDSALYLCASSGGHAGDNTGELFFGEGSRLTVL.

The V gene is TRBV5-1, the J gene TRBJ2-3, with D uncertain. This CDR3 region has 13 residues. Germline V gene sequence: CDR1 SGHRS, CDR2 YFSETQ. V lost 0 bases to trimming and J lost 4 bases, with 6 bases between them. Written as DNA, the CDR3 is TGCGCCAGCAGCTTGGCCTTCGCAGATACGCAGTATTTT. It translates to CASSLAFADTQYF.

Of note for this clone: An end of the junction does not agree with germline; a read error may underlie this. The chain links TRBV11-2 to TRBJ1-1; D is perhaps TRBD1 (6 bases). Germline V gene data show CDR1 as SGHAT and CDR2 as FQNNGV. CDR3 length: 16 amino acids. The CDR3: CASSLLDRPSNSEAFF. CDR3 in DNA: TGTGCCAGCAGCCTACTCGACAGGCCTTCCAACAGTGAAGCTTTCTTT. Using reference TRBV11-2 and TRBJ1-1 for the parts outside the CDR3, the full variable domain is EAGVAQSPRYKIIEKRQSVAFWCNPISGHATLYWYQQILGQGPKLLIQFQNNGVVDDSQLPKDRFSAERLKGVDSTLKIQPAKLEDSAVYLCASSLLDRPSNSEAFFGQGTRLTVV.

This clone has only one observation. V and J are TRBV6-1 and TRBJ2-2; D is ambiguous. CDR1 MNHNS and CDR2 SASEGT come from the germline V gene. V was cut by 2 bases and J by 6 bases, with 7 bases left in between. This CDR3 contains 13 residues. CDR3 nucleotides: TGTGCCAGCAGTGAAACTCGACCCGGGGAGCTGTTTTTT. Protein product: CASSETRPGELFF.

This clone was seen only a few times. The rearrangement links TRBV25-1 to TRBJ2-1; TRBD2 agrees at 11 bases. This CDR3 has 14 residues. The germline V gene encodes CDR1 MGHDK and CDR2 SYGVNS. J gave up 7 bases and V 6 bases, and 5 bases lay outside the gene matches. Here the CDR3 reads CASSTSGRENEQFF. Here the CDR3 DNA reads TGTGCCAGCAGCACTAGCGGGAGAGAAAATGAGCAGTTCTTC.

This clone was observed a single time. V gene TRBV7-2 combines with J gene TRBJ2-2, with a tentative D call TRBD1 (5 bases). V was pared by 3 bases and J by 5 bases, with 13 bases between. Germline CDR1 and CDR2: SGHTA and FQGNSA. The CDR3 has 15 amino acids. The CDR3 sequence: CASSLVGRTTGELFF. CDR3 DNA: TGTGCCAGCAGCTTGGTGGGGCGGACGACCGGGGAGCTGTTTTTT.

In its sample, this clone was seen once. The J gene is TRBJ2-7, the V gene TRBV9; D may be TRBD2 (5 bases). Germline assignment: CDR1 SGDLS and CDR2 YYNGEE. The V gene lost 2 bases and the J gene lost 7 bases, with 16 bases spanning the gap. The CDR3 covers 14 residues. Written as DNA, the CDR3 is TGTGCCAGCAGCGTCAATCCCTCTGGACTTGAGCAGTACTTC. It translates to CASSVNPSGLEQYF. Filled out from reference TRBV9 and TRBJ2-7, the complete variable domain reads DSGVTQTPKHLITATGQRVTLRCSPRSGDLSVYWYQQSLDQGLQFLIQYYNGEERAKGNILERFSAQQFPDLHSELNLSSLELGDSALYFCASSVNPSGLEQYFGPGTRLTVT.

V gene TRBV18 combines with J gene TRBJ1-5, with 7 nucleotides matching TRBD1. Losses at the gene ends were 0 bases for V and 3 bases for J; bases not matched to a gene: 5. The CDR3 has 16 residues. Germline assignment: CDR1 KGHSH and CDR2 LQKENI. The CDR3 DNA is TGTGCCAGCTCACCACCCGGGGACAGAGTCAATCAGCCCCAGCATTTT. It translates to CASSPPGDRVNQPQHF. The full variable domain, completed using reference TRBV18 and TRBJ1-5, is NAGVMQNPRHLVRRRGQEARLRCSPMKGHSHVYWYRQLPEEGLKFMVYLQKENIIDESGMPKERFSAEFPKEGPSILRIQQVVRGDSAAYFCASSPPGDRVNQPQHFGDGTRLSIL.

This clone qualifies as medium-sized. Other DNA sequences in this specimen translate into the identical CDR3. The V and J genes are TRBV29-1 and TRBJ2-7, with 11 bases aligning to TRBD1. The trim removed 3 bases at V and 4 bases at J, leaving 5 bases unmatched. Germline CDR1 SQVTM, CDR2 ANQGSEA. The CDR3 sequence is 14 residues long. CDR3 sequence (DNA): TGCAGCGTTGAGGTAGGGGACAGGGGGTACGAGCAGTACTTC. This codes for CSVEVGDRGYEQYF.

The gene calls are TRBV28 and TRBJ1-5; tentative D call: TRBD1 (6 bases). The CDR3 consists of 16 residues. Trimming stripped 3 bases from V and 6 bases from J, with 18 bases between. Germline lookup yields CDR1 MDHEN and CDR2 SYDVKM. CDR3 DNA: TGTGCCAGCAGTTTGGGGGGCGCAGGGAAGTTTCAGCCCCAGCATTTT. This codes for CASSLGGAGKFQPQHF.

This chain connects TRBV9 to TRBJ2-2; maybe TRBD1 (6 bases). V was trimmed by 2 bases and J by 1 base, leaving 18 bases between them. The CDR3 has 18 residues. Per the germline V gene, CDR1 is SGDLS and CDR2 is YYNGEE. CDR3 loop: CASSVSPPGAGNTGELFF. The CDR3 nucleotides are TGTGCCAGCAGCGTTTCACCCCCAGGGGCCGGGAACACCGGGGAGCTGTTTTTT.

This sequence joins TRBV4-3 and TRBJ2-1, with TRBD1 as a possible D gene (5 bases). The CDR3 consists of 14 residues. The V gene's germline CDR1 is LGHNA and CDR2 YSLEER. The V and J ends lost 0 bases and 4 bases respectively, with 7 bases between them. The CDR3 DNA is TGCGCCAGCAGCCAAGAGCAGGGATACAATGAGCAGTTCTTC. Its translation is CASSQEQGYNEQFF.

The chain couples TRBV28 to TRBJ2-7; 9 bases align to TRBD2. The CDR3 contains 18 residues. Germline V lookup: CDR1 MDHEN, CDR2 SYDVKM. V shed 3 bases and J 1 base; nucleotides not matched to a gene: 13. CDR3 nucleotide sequence: TGTGCCAGCAGTTTGCGTAGGGTGACTAGCGGTGGGTCCTACGAGCAGTACTTC. Translating gives CASSLRRVTSGGSYEQYF.

The chain is built from TRBV23-1 and TRBJ2-1; D is possibly TRBD2 (5 bases). TRBV23-1 counts as an open reading frame of uncertain function. Trimming removed 0 bases from V and 0 bases from J, with 12 bases in between. CDR3 size: 17 residues. CDR3 bases: TGCGCCAGCAGTCAATCCCGGGAAGACTGCTCCTACAATGAGCAGTTCTTC. Translation: CASSQSREDCSYNEQFF.

This clone was seen once. The chain uses TRBV11-3 and TRBJ2-1, with 11 bases lining up with TRBD2. Trimming removed 3 bases from V and 5 bases from J; junction bases left unmatched: 6. The CDR3 runs to 16 residues. Looked up from germline, CDR1 is SGHNT and CDR2 is YENEEA. CDR3 DNA sequence: TGTGCCAGCAGCTTTTCGACTAGCGGGACCAACAATGAGCAGTTCTTC. Translated: CASSFSTSGTNNEQFF.

This clone has more than one count but fewer than ten. This rearrangement joins TRBV7-6 to TRBJ2-3, with 10 bases that match TRBD2. Germline V gene data show CDR1 as SGHVS and CDR2 as FNYEAQ. The CDR3 sequence is 18 residues long. The V and J ends lost 4 bases and 6 bases, in that order; junction bases with no gene match: 16. The CDR3 DNA is TGTGCCAGCAGCTCCAGAAGCCCCCTAGCGGGAGTAGCTGATACGCAGTATTTT. Amino acid sequence: CASSSRSPLAGVADTQYF. The full variable domain, with the rest looked up from reference TRBV7-6 and TRBJ2-3, is GAGVSQSPRYKVTKRGQDVALRCDPISGHVSLYWYRQALGQGPEFLTYFNYEAQQDKSGLPNDRFSAERPEGSISTLTIQRTEQRDSAMYRCASSSRSPLAGVADTQYFGPGTRLTVL.

V is TRBV5-4 and J is TRBJ2-7; D is perhaps TRBD2 (5 bases). V lost 4 bases and J 3 bases, leaving 14 bases between the germline ends. Germline CDR1 SGHNT, CDR2 YYREEE (reference sequence). The length of the CDR3 is 14 residues. Written as DNA, the CDR3 is TGTGCCAGCAGCGTAGACCTCGGGGACTACGAGCAGTACTTC. This codes for CASSVDLGDYEQYF.

The chain has TRBV28 and TRBJ2-7; 9 nucleotides align to TRBD1. Trimming removed 5 bases from V and 4 bases from J; junction bases left unmatched: 3. The CDR3 runs 13 residues. Germline CDR1 and CDR2: MDHEN and SYDVKM. The CDR3, as DNA: TGTGCCAGCAGTGGGACAGGGAGGTACGAGCAGTACTTC. Its translation: CASSGTGRYEQYF. Drawing the rest from reference TRBV28 and TRBJ2-7, the complete variable domain is DVKVTQSSRYLVKRTGEKVFLECVQDMDHENMFWYRQDPGLGLRLIYFSYDVKMKEKGDIPEGYSVSREKKERFSLILESASTNQTSMYLCASSGTGRYEQYFGPGTRLTVT.

This chain connects TRBV6-6 to TRBJ2-1, with D possibly being TRBD2 (6 bases). The CDR3 consists of 15 residues. Germline V lookup: CDR1 MNHNY, CDR2 SVGAGI (reference sequence). V was clipped by 7 bases and J by 6 bases, with 19 bases between them. For the CDR3, the DNA is TGTGCCAGCACGGTAACGGGAGAGGGCCGCAATGAGCAGTTCTTC. Protein product: CASTVTGEGRNEQFF.

This clone has a handful of counts. The V gene is TRBV27, the J gene TRBJ1-1; D is ambiguous. Trimming stripped 6 bases from V and 7 bases from J, with 15 bases between. Germline assignment: CDR1 MNHEY and CDR2 SMNVEV (reference sequence). The CDR3 spans 13 residues. The CDR3 region has the DNA TGTGCCAGCAGCCGACGAAATGGGCTTGAAGCTTTCTTT. It is translated as CASSRRNGLEAFF.

The chain couples TRBV6-5 to TRBJ2-7; TRBD1 is a possible D gene (6 bases). Between the trimmed V and J ends, which lost 10 bases and 7 bases, there was a span of 11 bases. CDR1 and CDR2 from the germline V gene are MNHEY and SVGAGI. The CDR3 length is 10 residues. The CDR3 protein is CATGAEEQYF. CDR3 sequence (DNA): TGTGCCACAGGGGCGGAGGAGCAGTACTTC.

This clone was seen a single time. The chain couples TRBV5-4 to TRBJ2-7; 7 nucleotides agree with TRBD1. Trimming cost V 4 bases and J 2 bases; bases outside gene matches: 6. The CDR3 runs 14 residues. Germline CDR1 is SGHNT and CDR2 is YYREEE (reference sequence). CDR3 residues: CASSHRDRPYEQYF. In DNA form, the CDR3 reads TGTGCCAGCAGCCACCGGGACAGACCCTACGAGCAGTACTTC.

The V call is TRBV29-1, the J call TRBJ1-4; the D gene is possibly TRBD1 (5 bases). V lost 4 bases, J lost 7 bases, and 13 bases lay in between. CDR3 length: 13 residues. CDR1 and CDR2 from the germline V gene are SQVTM and ANQGSEA. The CDR3 DNA sequence: TGCAGCGTTGTGGGGTCAGGGAGTGAAAAACTGTTTTTT. This gives the protein CSVVGSGSEKLFF. Combining the CDR3 with reference TRBV29-1 and TRBJ1-4 gives the whole variable domain SAVISQKPSRDICQRGTSLTIQCQVDSQVTMMFWYRQQPGQSLTLIATANQGSEATYESGFVIDKFPISRPNLTFSTLTVSNMSPEDSSIYLCSVVGSGSEKLFFGSGTQLSVL.

The chain uses TRBV7-9 and TRBJ2-7; 8 bases line up with TRBD1. The CDR3 runs to 13 residues. V was clipped by 5 bases and J by 4 bases; unmatched bases: 4. Germline V CDR1 and CDR2: SEHNR, FQNEAQ (reference sequence). The CDR3 nucleotides are TGTGCCAGCAGCGGCTACAGGGGGTACGAGCAGTACTTC. Protein: CASSGYRGYEQYF.

The chain combines TRBV2 with TRBJ2-7; 11 bases match TRBD1. The germline V gene encodes CDR1 SNHLY and CDR2 FYNNEI. V lost 8 bases, J lost 3 bases, and 12 bases stayed unmatched. The CDR3 extends over 16 amino acids. CDR3 DNA: TGTGCCAGCTCCAGGACAGGGGGCCTCCACGGCTACGAGCAGTACTTC. It encodes CASSRTGGLHGYEQYF.

The rearrangement uses TRBV5-1 and TRBJ1-4, with a weak D call TRBD1 (5 bases). Trimming took 3 bases from V and 8 from J, leaving 23 bases between them. CDR1 SGHRS and CDR2 YFSETQ come from the germline V gene. This CDR3 is built from 17 residues. The CDR3 DNA is TGCGCCAGCAGCTACCGGGCTACGAAGGGGCCTTGGGAAAAACTGTTTTTT. Its protein is CASSYRATKGPWEKLFF.

The genes are TRBV6-1 and TRBJ1-4, with TRBD1 matching over 7 bases. The CDR3 sequence is 16 residues long. The germline V gene has CDR1 MNHNS and CDR2 SASEGT. V dropped 4 bases and J dropped 5; count of bases not matched to a gene: 10. The CDR3, as DNA: TGTGCCAGCAGTGCGAGCTACAGGGGACCCAATGAAAAACTGTTTTTT. Translating it yields CASSASYRGPNEKLFF.

The chain links TRBV29-1 to TRBJ1-1, with D perhaps TRBD1 (5 bases). Germline lookup yields CDR1 SQVTM and CDR2 ANQGSEA. The CDR3 runs 14 residues. With 6 bases removed from V and 1 base from J, the gap between germline ends came to 15 bases. In DNA, the CDR3 is TGCAGCGTGTATGTCCGGGACGGGAACACTGAAGCTTTCTTT. Translated, it gives CSVYVRDGNTEAFF.

This chain connects TRBV7-9 to TRBJ2-1; D is uncertain. With 5 bases removed from V and 5 bases from J, the gap between germline ends came to 10 bases. CDR1 is SEHNR and CDR2 is FQNEAQ in the germline V gene (reference sequence). The CDR3 is made up of 13 amino acids. The CDR3 protein is CASSGRSNNEQFF. The CDR3 region has the DNA TGTGCCAGCAGCGGGCGGTCCAACAATGAGCAGTTCTTC. The variable domain in full, completed from reference TRBV7-9 and TRBJ2-1, reads DTGVSQNPRHKITKRGQNVTFRCDPISEHNRLYWYRQTLGQGPEFLTYFQNEAQLEKSRLLSDRFSAERPKGSFSTLEIQRTEQGDSAMYLCASSGRSNNEQFFGPGTRLTVL.